This is a list of T cell receptor beta chains from one sample in a study of blood T cell repertoires in COVID-19. Produced via immunoSEQ multiplex PCR; TCRdb's table is partial and in-frame only. The sample has a few hundred thousand clones; 90% are singletons. The sample taken for sequencing was PBMCs or T cells enriched from blood (not recorded which). These receptors all stem from a man younger than 40 who had recovered from COVID-19. Both conserved end residues are part of each CDR3.

j_gene	v_gene	len	CDR3aa
TRBJ2-2	TRBV30	14	CAWKGNRGPGELFF
TRBJ1-1	TRBV19	15	CASSIDVGVRTEAFF
TRBJ2-7	TRBV7-6	15	CASSPIGTGPYEQYF
TRBJ2-1	TRBV7-9	15	CASSEIQGAYNEQFF
TRBJ2-7	TRBV7-9	14	CASSPGITTYEQYF
TRBJ1-2	TRBV10-3	16	CAISDRQGDLSGGYTF
TRBJ1-2	TRBV15	14	CATSRVKGSNGYTF
TRBJ2-5	TRBV10-3	13	CAISATRGETQYF
TRBJ1-4	TRBV12-5	14	CASGPTGFYEKLFF
TRBJ2-1	TRBV7-2	14	CASSLAAGNNEQFF
TRBJ1-5	TRBV4-3	14	CASSQDRVDQPQHF
TRBJ2-2	TRBV7-9	17	CASSLGLGLVGPGELFF
TRBJ2-5	TRBV9	15	CASSFSGGNQETQYF
TRBJ1-1	TRBV3-1/TRBV3-2	15	CASSRLDTMNTEAFF
TRBJ2-5	TRBV24-1	13	CATSDSGIETQYF
TRBJ1-6	TRBV28	15	CASSRSRTGGSPLHF
TRBJ2-1	TRBV7-2	15	CATKIAYGSYNEQFF
TRBJ1-1	TRBV15	15	CATSRVSGMNTEAFF
TRBJ2-7	TRBV6-6	15	CASTDRQIENYEQYF
TRBJ2-7	TRBV28	17	CASSFVPGPLAAYEQYF
TRBJ2-2	TRBV6-5	14	CASSWLQISGELFF
TRBJ2-1	TRBV9	17	CASSVDPGDRGRNEQFF
TRBJ1-4	TRBV4-1	16	CASSQGRTGEGEKLFF
TRBJ1-4	TRBV21-1	20	CASSKPDQGAWSATNEKLFF
TRBJ1-6	TRBV5-8	15	CASSSPTGVNSPLHF
TRBJ2-7	TRBV4-1	15	CASSLGASGDYEQYF
TRBJ1-1	TRBV5-6	13	CASAKQGNTEAFF
TRBJ2-7	TRBV9	13	CASSVEQNYEQYF
TRBJ2-6	TRBV28	23	CASSLWGSWSGGSVSSGANVLTF
TRBJ2-1	TRBV28	13	CASRGQGDNEQFF
TRBJ2-7	TRBV18	13	CASSPGTDYEQYF
TRBJ1-1	TRBV7-9	14	CASSFQGDLAEAFF
TRBJ1-1	TRBV3-1/TRBV3-2	14	CASSPTGGDTEAFF
TRBJ1-6	TRBV4-3	14	CASSHKQGDSPLHF
TRBJ1-2	TRBV13	13	CASSLGRSYGYTF
TRBJ2-1	TRBV6-4	14	CASSDSAGGHEQFF
TRBJ1-5	TRBV6-2/TRBV6-3	14	CASSYSGGGQPQHF
TRBJ2-5	TRBV19	14	CASSMTAKGETQYF
TRBJ1-1	TRBV9	16	CASSLRQGMDLTEAFF
TRBJ1-5	TRBV4-3	16	CASSQDATGEAQPQHF
TRBJ2-7	TRBV5-1	15	CASSLEPDKTYEQYF
TRBJ1-1	TRBV27	16	CASSYSFLTRDTEAFF
TRBJ2-5	TRBV9	16	CASSALAGGRQETQYF
TRBJ2-1	TRBV4-2	16	CASSLELAGGYNEQFF
TRBJ2-5	TRBV5-5	15	CASSLGDRIQETQYF
TRBJ1-6	TRBV19	14	CASARQGLISPLHF
TRBJ2-5	TRBV30	12	CAWGTPQETQYF
TRBJ1-1	TRBV28	18	CASSQGWGNRGLNTEAFF